One T cell receptor beta chain is described in this entry. The antigen is not known. Sorting that relied on CD45RO/CCR7/CD25/CD127/CD95/CD27 yielded CD4+ naive, central memory, regulatory and stem cell-like memory cells. Expressed TCRB transcripts got sequenced, as all isolated RNA was reverse transcribed. Clones were sequenced by immunoSEQ multiplex PCR, and TCRdb holds only the in-frame ones, with some missing. This table holds roughly 730,000 clones, around an eighth found once. This CDR3 is built from 16 residues. Germline lookup yields CDR1 SGHTA and CDR2 FQGNSA. V lost 5 bases to trimming and J lost 0 bases; unmatched junction nucleotides: 7. The source of the sample is a study of beta chain features in type 1 diabetes. Study outcomes and limitations: Type 1 diabetes patients had moderately but significantly shorter TCRB CDR3s in all four CD4+ subsets. Shorter templates may be favored by PCR, equally so in patients and controls. Compared with healthy donors, patients appeared to share more similar naive, central memory and regulatory TCRB repertoires. Using cDNA template may skew counts toward highly expressing activated cells.

The gene calls are TRBV7-2 and TRBJ1-2; 9 bases are a match to TRBD1. The receptor was derived from a man aged 18 to 30 with type 1 diabetes. The sample taken for sequencing was naive CD4+ T cells from blood. The CDR3 protein is CASSLRDREANYGYTF. CDR3 bases: TGTGCCAGCAGCCTCCGGGACAGGGAGGCTAACTATGGCTACACCTTC.